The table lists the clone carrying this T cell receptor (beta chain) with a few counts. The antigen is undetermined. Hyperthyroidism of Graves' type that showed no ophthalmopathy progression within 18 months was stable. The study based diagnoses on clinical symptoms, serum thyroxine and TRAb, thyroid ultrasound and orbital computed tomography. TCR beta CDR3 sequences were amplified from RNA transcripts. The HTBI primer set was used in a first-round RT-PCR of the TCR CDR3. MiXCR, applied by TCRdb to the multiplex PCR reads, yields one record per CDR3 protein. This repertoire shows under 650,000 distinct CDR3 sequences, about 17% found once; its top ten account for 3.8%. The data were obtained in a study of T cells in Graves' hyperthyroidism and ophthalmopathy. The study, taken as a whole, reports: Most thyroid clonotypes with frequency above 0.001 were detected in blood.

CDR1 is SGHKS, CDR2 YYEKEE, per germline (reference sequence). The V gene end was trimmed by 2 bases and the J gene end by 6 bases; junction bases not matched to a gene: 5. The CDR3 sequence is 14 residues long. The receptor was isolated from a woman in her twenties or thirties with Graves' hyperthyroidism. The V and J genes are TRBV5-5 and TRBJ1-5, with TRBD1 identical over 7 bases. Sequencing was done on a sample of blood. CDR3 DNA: TGTGCCAGCAGCTTACAGGGGAGTGGTCAGCCCCAGCATTTT. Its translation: CASSLQGSGQPQHF.